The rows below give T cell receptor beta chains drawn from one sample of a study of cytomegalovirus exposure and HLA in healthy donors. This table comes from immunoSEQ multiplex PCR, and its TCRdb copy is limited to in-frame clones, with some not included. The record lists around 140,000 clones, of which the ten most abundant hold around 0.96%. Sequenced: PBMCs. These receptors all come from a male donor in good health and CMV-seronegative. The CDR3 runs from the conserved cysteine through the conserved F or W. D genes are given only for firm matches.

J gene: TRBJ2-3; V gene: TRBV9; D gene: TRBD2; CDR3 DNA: TGTGCCAGCAGCGTACAGGGAGGGGAGGGGCCAGATACGCAGTATTTT; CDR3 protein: CASSVQGGEGPDTQYF
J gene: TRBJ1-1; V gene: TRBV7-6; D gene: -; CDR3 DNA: TGTGCCAGCAGCTACAGGGTCAACACTGAAGCTTTCTTT; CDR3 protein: CASSYRVNTEAFF
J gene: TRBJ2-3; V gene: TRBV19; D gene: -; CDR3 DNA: TGTGCCAGTAGTACTCCCCAGGGGTTGAGCACAGATACGCAGTATTTT; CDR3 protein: CASSTPQGLSTDTQYF
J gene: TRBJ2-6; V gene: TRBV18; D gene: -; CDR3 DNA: TGTGCCAGCTCACCTCTACAGGCCAGCTCTGGGGCCAACGTCCTGACTTTC; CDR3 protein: CASSPLQASSGANVLTF
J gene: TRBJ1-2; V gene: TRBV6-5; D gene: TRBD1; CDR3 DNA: TGTGCCAGCAGTGGGACAGGGGATTATGGCTACACCTTC; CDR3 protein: CASSGTGDYGYTF
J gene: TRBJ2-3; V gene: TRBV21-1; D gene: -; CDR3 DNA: TGTGCCAGCAGCAAAGTTGCGGGGGGGCCTGGAACGCAGTATTTT; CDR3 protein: CASSKVAGGPGTQYF
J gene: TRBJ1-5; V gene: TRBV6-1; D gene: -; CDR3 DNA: TGTGCCAGCAGTGATCGGCCTCGAGGGAATCAGCCCCAGCATTTT; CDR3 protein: CASSDRPRGNQPQHF
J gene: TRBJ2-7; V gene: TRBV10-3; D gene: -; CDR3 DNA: TGTGCCATCAGTGAGCAACAGGTCAGCTCCTACGAGCAGTACTTC; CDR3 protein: CAISEQQVSSYEQYF
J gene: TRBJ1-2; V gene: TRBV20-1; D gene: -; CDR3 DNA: TGCAGTGCTAGCAGGGGTGATGGCTACACCTTC; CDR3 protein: CSASRGDGYTF
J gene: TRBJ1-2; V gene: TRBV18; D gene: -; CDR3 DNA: TGTGCCAGCTCACTCAGGGAAACCTATGGCTACACCTTC; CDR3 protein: CASSLRETYGYTF
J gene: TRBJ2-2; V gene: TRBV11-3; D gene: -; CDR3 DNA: TGTGCCAGCAGGGGAGGTCCCGGGGAGCTGTTTTTT; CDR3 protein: CASRGGPGELFF
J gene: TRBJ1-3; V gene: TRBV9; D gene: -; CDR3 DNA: TGTGCCAGCAGCGTAGATGGGGGGGGCTCTGGAAACACCATATATTTT; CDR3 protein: CASSVDGGGSGNTIYF
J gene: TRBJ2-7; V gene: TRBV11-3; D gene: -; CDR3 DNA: TGTGCCAGCAGCTTGGGGACAAACGAGCAGTACTTC; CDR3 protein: CASSLGTNEQYF
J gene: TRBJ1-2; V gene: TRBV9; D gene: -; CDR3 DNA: TGTGCCAGCAGTCAGTTAAACTATGGCTACACCTTC; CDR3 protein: CASSQLNYGYTF
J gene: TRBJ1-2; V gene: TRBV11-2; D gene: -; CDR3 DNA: TGTGCCAGCAGATCTACCGACAGGCGTTATGGCTACACCTTC; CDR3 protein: CASRSTDRRYGYTF
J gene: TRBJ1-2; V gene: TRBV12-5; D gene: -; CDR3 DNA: TGTGCTAGTGGTTTGGTAGAAGCCCACACCTTC; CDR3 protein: CASGLVEAHTF